Below, 6 T cell receptor beta chains from the same sample are listed, as sequenced in a study of T cells in Graves' hyperthyroidism and ophthalmopathy. What was amplified from RNA transcripts were TCR beta CDR3 regions. The HTBI primer set was used in a first-round RT-PCR of the TCR CDR3. In TCRdb, the multiplex PCR reads were re-called with MiXCR into one record per CDR3 protein. The data show 280,000 or so distinct CDR3 sequences, about 25% seen once. Sequences were obtained from blood. The receptors originated from a man aged 35 to 55 with Graves' hyperthyroidism that later progressed to Graves' ophthalmopathy.

The V and J genes are TRBV6-2 or TRBV6-3 and TRBJ2-7, with D possibly called TRBD1 or TRBD2 (5 bases each). The V and J ends lost 5 bases and 2 bases respectively, with 13 bases between them. CDR1 MNHEY and CDR2 SVGEGT come from the germline V gene. The CDR3 contains 14 residues. As DNA, the CDR3 is TGTGCCAGCAGTAAGCGGACACCACCCTACGAGCAGTACTTC. This sequence encodes CASSKRTPPYEQYF.

This clonotype occurred many times. The chain carries TRBV7-2 and TRBJ2-5; weak D call: TRBD2 (8 bases). This CDR3 is built from 17 residues. The germline V and J ends were trimmed by 8 bases and 5 bases, with 27 bases remaining between them. Germline values: CDR1 SGHTA, CDR2 FQGNSA. The CDR3, as DNA: TGTGCCAGCTCAGGGGGGTTAGCGGGATTTATCGTCGAGACCCAGTACTTC. This codes for CASSGGLAGFIVETQYF. Using reference TRBV7-2 and TRBJ2-5 for the parts outside the CDR3, the full variable domain is GAGVSQSPSNKVTEKGKDVELRCDPISGHTALYWYRQSLGQGLEFLIYFQGNSAPDKSGLPSDRFSAERTGGSVSTLTIQRTQQEDSAVYLCASSGGLAGFIVETQYFGPGTRLLVL.

The sample holds many counts of this clonotype. V gene TRBV5-1 combines with J gene TRBJ1-1; TRBD1 matches 7 bases. Trimming cost V 1 base and J 0 bases; bases outside gene matches: 6. The CDR3 has 16 amino acids. Per germline, CDR1 SGHRS and CDR2 YFSETQ. This CDR3 reads CASSLITGELNTEAFF. CDR3 sequence (DNA): TGCGCCAGCAGCTTGATCACAGGGGAGCTGAACACTGAAGCTTTCTTT.

On this clonotype: One end of the junction varies from germline; a read error may be responsible. The chain couples TRBV6-1 to TRBJ1-2; perhaps TRBD1 as D (6 bases). CDR3 length: 13 residues. Germline V gene data show CDR1 as MNHNS and CDR2 as SASEGT. The CDR3 loop reads CASEGGTSGGYTF. CDR3 DNA sequence: TGCGCCAGCGAGGGGGGCACCTCGGGCGGCTACACCTTC.

This clonotype was seen many times. V gene TRBV11-2 combines with J gene TRBJ2-5; tentatively, D is TRBD2 (6 bases). The germline V gene has CDR1 SGHAT and CDR2 FQNNGV. This CDR3 spans 17 amino acids. V gave up 2 bases and J gave up 2 bases, with 18 bases separating them. Here the CDR3 DNA reads TGTGCCAGCAGCTTACCTTCCGGAAGGCGGGATCAAGAGACCCAGTACTTC. This sequence encodes CASSLPSGRRDQETQYF. Looking up the rest from reference TRBV11-2 and TRBJ2-5 gives the full variable domain: EAGVAQSPRYKIIEKRQSVAFWCNPISGHATLYWYQQILGQGPKLLIQFQNNGVVDDSQLPKDRFSAERLKGVDSTLKIQPAKLEDSAVYLCASSLPSGRRDQETQYFGPGTRLLVL.

The chain uses TRBV12-3 or TRBV12-4 and TRBJ2-5; TRBD2 matches at 8 bases. The junction had 6 bases not matched to a gene; V was cut back by 1 base and J by 5 bases. The CDR3 covers 15 residues. The CDR3 DNA is TGTGCCAGCAGTTTAGACCTAGCGGGTGGGGAGACCCAGTACTTC. This translates into CASSLDLAGGETQYF.